These T cell receptor beta chains were read from a single sample in a study of beta chain features in type 1 diabetes. Profiling relied on immunoSEQ multiplex PCR, and the TCRdb table lists in-frame clones only, not all of them. The sample includes under 850,000 clones, about an eighth of them seen just once. The sequenced sample was naive CD4+ T cells from blood. All receptors derive from a man younger than 30 with type 1 diabetes. Each CDR3 is given without its conserved first and last residue.

v_gene: TRBV5-6; CDR3aa: ASSFKSSGNTIY
v_gene: TRBV4-1; CDR3aa: ASSPGQSSSYEQY
v_gene: TRBV25-1; CDR3aa: ASSLAGGGYT
v_gene: TRBV6-5; CDR3aa: ASSRLAGGETQY
v_gene: TRBV13; CDR3aa: ASSHWGDGYT
v_gene: TRBV18; CDR3aa: ASSSATDPDGNEQF
v_gene: TRBV14; CDR3aa: ASSQDVYGYT
v_gene: TRBV4-2; CDR3aa: ASSQEGGGVWELF
v_gene: TRBV28; CDR3aa: ASSSPTGDRETQY
v_gene: TRBV7-8; CDR3aa: ASSRGRGEGTPLH
v_gene: TRBV18; CDR3aa: ASSPWDSPLH
v_gene: TRBV7-6; CDR3aa: ASSLGTYEQY
v_gene: TRBV30; CDR3aa: AWSGTGTTGELF
v_gene: TRBV30; CDR3aa: AWSPSGNTEAF
v_gene: TRBV5-6; CDR3aa: ASSADSGYT
v_gene: TRBV2; CDR3aa: ASPSGVNTEAF
v_gene: TRBV7-2; CDR3aa: ASSLDRGGEQY
v_gene: TRBV11-2; CDR3aa: ASSLSAGKGTEAF
v_gene: TRBV27; CDR3aa: ASSLSSAVPGTQY
v_gene: TRBV15; CDR3aa: ATSRVGWTEAF
v_gene: TRBV15; CDR3aa: ATSRGRTVSYEQY
v_gene: TRBV27; CDR3aa: ASSLSGGVNTEAF
v_gene: TRBV4-1; CDR3aa: ASSQPTGTGEQF
v_gene: TRBV30; CDR3aa: AGLITINTEAF